These T cell receptor beta chains were read from a single sample in a study of CD8 T cells in ankylosing spondylitis. Each CDR3 protein gets one entry after TCRdb re-called the 5' RACE reads with MiXCR. Altogether about 300,000 distinct CDR3 sequences are present, 11% being singletons, with the ten largest covering 8% to 9.5%. The sequencing sample was made of blood, either unsorted or a sorted T cell fraction (not recorded which). The receptors come from a female donor with ankylosing spondylitis or in good health (not recorded which). The CDR3 runs from the conserved cysteine through the conserved F or W. D genes are given only for firm matches. A clone size is listed for some rows: how often the clone was seen (once, few, many), or a class if it is expanded.

CDR3nt: TGTGCCAGCAGCTTAGAACCAGGAGGGTACGAGCAGTACTTC
CDR3aa: CASSLEPGGYEQYF
j_gene: TRBJ2-7
abundance: many
v_gene: TRBV11-2
d_gene: -

CDR3nt: TGTGCCAGCAGGAAGGACAGGGCCGTTGGGCAGCCCCAGCATTTT
CDR3aa: CASRKDRAVGQPQHF
j_gene: TRBJ1-5
abundance: few
v_gene: TRBV6-2/TRBV6-3
d_gene: TRBD1

CDR3nt: TGTGCCAGCACAACTGACTCGGCCGATTACAATGAGCAGTTCTTC
CDR3aa: CASTTDSADYNEQFF
j_gene: TRBJ2-1
abundance: few
v_gene: TRBV2
d_gene: -

CDR3nt: TGCGCCAGCAGCCTAATAGCGGGAGGGTTTGTCAATGAGCAGTTCTTC
CDR3aa: CASSLIAGGFVNEQFF
j_gene: TRBJ2-1
abundance: many
v_gene: TRBV5-1
d_gene: TRBD2

CDR3nt: TGTGCCAGCAGTTTACGCCCTAGACAGAGCTTTAACATGAACACTGAAGCTTTCTTT
CDR3aa: CASSLRPRQSFNMNTEAFF
j_gene: TRBJ1-1
abundance: many
v_gene: TRBV27
d_gene: -

CDR3nt: TGTGCCACCAGCAGGGGGGCTGGTACTGAAGCTTTCTTT
CDR3aa: CATSRGAGTEAFF
j_gene: TRBJ1-1
abundance: few
v_gene: TRBV15
d_gene: -

CDR3nt: TGTGCCATCAGGGACTACTCAGATACGCAGTATTTT
CDR3aa: CAIRDYSDTQYF
j_gene: TRBJ2-3
abundance: many
v_gene: TRBV10-3
d_gene: -

CDR3nt: TGCGCCAGCCGCCCCAGTCGAAGCTCCTACAATGAGCAGTTCTTC
CDR3aa: CASRPSRSSYNEQFF
j_gene: TRBJ2-1
abundance: many
v_gene: TRBV5-1
d_gene: -

CDR3nt: TGCAGTGCTCCTAGCGGGTCGGAGACCCAGTACTTC
CDR3aa: CSAPSGSETQYF
j_gene: TRBJ2-5
abundance: many
v_gene: TRBV20-1
d_gene: TRBD2

CDR3nt: TGTGCCAGCACGAGACAGGGGAATTCACCCCTCCACTTT
CDR3aa: CASTRQGNSPLHF
j_gene: TRBJ1-6
abundance: few
v_gene: TRBV28
d_gene: TRBD1

CDR3nt: TGTGCCAGCAGGTCGGGACAGACCGAGACCCAGTACTTC
CDR3aa: CASRSGQTETQYF
j_gene: TRBJ2-5
abundance: few
v_gene: TRBV12-3/TRBV12-4
d_gene: TRBD1

CDR3nt: TGTGCCAGCAGCCAAGTAGTGGGACTCCATGCCTACGAGCAGTACTTC
CDR3aa: CASSQVVGLHAYEQYF
j_gene: TRBJ2-7
abundance: few
v_gene: TRBV3-1
d_gene: -

CDR3nt: TGCAGTCCCCCCGGGGGGGCAGGCTCCACGCAGTATTTT
CDR3aa: CSPPGGAGSTQYF
j_gene: TRBJ2-3
abundance: few
v_gene: TRBV20-1
d_gene: TRBD2

CDR3nt: TGTGCCATTAGGACAGGGCCCAACTCTGGAAACACCATATATTTT
CDR3aa: CAIRTGPNSGNTIYF
j_gene: TRBJ1-3
abundance: -
v_gene: TRBV10-3
d_gene: TRBD1

CDR3nt: TGCAGTGCCCAAACGGCTAGCGGGATAAGAGCTTCCTACGAGCAGTACTTC
CDR3aa: CSAQTASGIRASYEQYF
j_gene: TRBJ2-7
abundance: many
v_gene: TRBV20-1
d_gene: TRBD2

CDR3nt: TGCAGTGCTAGGGCAGGGGGGACTGAACAGACCCAGTACTTC
CDR3aa: CSARAGGTEQTQYF
j_gene: TRBJ2-5
abundance: many
v_gene: TRBV20-1
d_gene: -

CDR3nt: TGCGCCAGCAGCTCCCGCGTGACCCCTTGGACCTACGAGCAGTACTTC
CDR3aa: CASSSRVTPWTYEQYF
j_gene: TRBJ2-7
abundance: -
v_gene: TRBV5-1
d_gene: -

CDR3nt: TGTGCCAGCAGCTCCGCGAGAATCGCCATATATTTT
CDR3aa: CASSSARIAIYF
j_gene: TRBJ1-3
abundance: many
v_gene: TRBV28
d_gene: -

CDR3nt: TGTGCCAGCAGCTTGGGAGGCAGGCATTCACCCCTCCACTTT
CDR3aa: CASSLGGRHSPLHF
j_gene: TRBJ1-6
abundance: many
v_gene: TRBV5-6
d_gene: -

CDR3nt: TGCAGCGTTGAAGGATGGGCAGGAGAAGCGGGAGGGTCCTACAATGAGCAGTTCTTC
CDR3aa: CSVEGWAGEAGGSYNEQFF
j_gene: TRBJ2-1
abundance: many
v_gene: TRBV29-1
d_gene: TRBD2

CDR3nt: TGCGCCAGCAGCCCCAGCTGTACCCGCACAGATACGCAGTATTTT
CDR3aa: CASSPSCTRTDTQYF
j_gene: TRBJ2-3
abundance: -
v_gene: TRBV5-1
d_gene: -

CDR3nt: TGTGCCAGCAGCTTAGTCGGCAGGGGTGATGAGGAGCAGTACTTC
CDR3aa: CASSLVGRGDEEQYF
j_gene: TRBJ2-7
abundance: -
v_gene: TRBV7-9
d_gene: -

CDR3nt: TGTGCCAGCAGTTACTCCACAGGGCGCAATGAAAAACTGTTTTTT
CDR3aa: CASSYSTGRNEKLFF
j_gene: TRBJ1-4
abundance: many
v_gene: TRBV6-5
d_gene: -

CDR3nt: TGTGCCATCAGTGAAAGGGGGAACACTGAAGCTTTCTTT
CDR3aa: CAISERGNTEAFF
j_gene: TRBJ1-1
abundance: many
v_gene: TRBV10-3
d_gene: -

CDR3nt: TGTGCCACCGGGCAAAGGAATCAGCCCCAGCATTTT
CDR3aa: CATGQRNQPQHF
j_gene: TRBJ1-5
abundance: many
v_gene: TRBV15
d_gene: -

CDR3nt: TGCAGTGCTAGAGATACGAGATTCGCTAGCACAGATACGCAGTATTTT
CDR3aa: CSARDTRFASTDTQYF
j_gene: TRBJ2-3
abundance: many
v_gene: TRBV20-1
d_gene: -

CDR3nt: TGCGCCAGCAGCTTCCCGGGACAGGGCCGGACCGGGGAGCTGTTTTTT
CDR3aa: CASSFPGQGRTGELFF
j_gene: TRBJ2-2
abundance: many
v_gene: TRBV5-1
d_gene: TRBD1

CDR3nt: TGTGCCAGCAACTCCATGGGGGCTTTACGCTACGAGCAGTACTTC
CDR3aa: CASNSMGALRYEQYF
j_gene: TRBJ2-7
abundance: many
v_gene: TRBV28
d_gene: -